This T cell receptor (beta chain) appears in the sequencing data of a study of shared clonotypes between healthy human individuals (dated by TCRdb to about 2020). Study-level background: A few men and two women, aged 18 to 49 years, made up the cohort. For each donor, three plates each were used for CD4 naive and CD4 memory, two plates were used for CD8 naive, and one plate was used for CD8 memory. To increase sequencing depth and limit assay-specific biases, different laboratories used diverse techniques to prepare libraries and sequence TCR repertoires. Blood TCR repertoires of a handful of healthy adults were deeply sequenced to estimate repertoire size and the extent of clonotype sharing between individuals. Each donor's leukapheresis produced roughly between roughly 0.94 and 9.5 billion PBMCs.

Donors were healthy HIV-negative adults with no recently reported acute infections or vaccinations. Every donor was a Caucasian adult residing in Nashville, Tennessee, USA. CD4+ T cells were enriched through magnetic negative selection, after which naive cells were positively selected on CD45RA and the remaining negative fraction served as the memory subset. Blood was collected by leukapheresis, and PBMCs were isolated by Ficoll-Histopaque density gradient centrifugation and then cryopreserved in liquid nitrogen vapor phase. Purity and quantity of every magnetically sorted T cell population were checked by analytical flow cytometry. Genomic DNA was isolated from each sorted fraction and quantified by UV absorbance on a Nanodrop 2000c. Overall study results and their limits: Naive subsets generally had larger estimated clonotype richness than memory subsets did. The genetic and exposure-history diversity represented was limited by the small number of donors. Pairwise subsampling led to the expectation that sequencing depth would affect the degree of clonotype sharing among donors. Roughly 5.2% of naive CD4, around 3.6% of naive CD8, roughly 2.5% of memory CD4, and more than 0.35% of memory CD8 clonotypes were shared across several donors. Incomplete sequencing was indicated by rarefaction of sorted-subset datasets, despite the large sequencing depth. Higher generation probabilities were observed for clonotypes shared by all four sorted-subset donors than for non-shared clonotypes. Sampling was restricted to blood, and TCR repertoires in tissues likely differ from the TCR repertoires found in blood.

For this clone: The antigen it recognizes is unknown. No base quality information exists; no much larger clone differs at one position.

Using the deep immunoSEQ assay, multiplex PCR amplified TCR CDR3 regions from genomic DNA. Genomic DNA extracted from each cell subset was distributed evenly over all wells of several immunoSEQ 96-well plates, and each plate served as one replicate. For sorted subsets, approximately 0.2 ug of genomic DNA, equivalent to 30,000 or so T cell genomes, went into each replicate PCR. The purified libraries were quantified using a Qubit 3.0 fluorometer, sized with a Bioanalyzer 2100, and then quantified again using the KAPA Library Quantification kit. Each immunoSEQ 96-well plate was sequenced on its own single-read 150-cycle Illumina NextSeq 550 flow cell. For the original study's pipeline: Because only junctional sequences without quality scores were contained in the immunoSEQ output, filtering matching that applied to full-length reads could not be performed. To assign V/J genes and CDR3, sequences were annotated against IMGT germline references using PyIR, a Python wrapper for IgBLAST v1.9. Reads were removed for weak V/J assignments (E-value above 1e-6), missing CDR3, stop codons, out-of-frame junctions, or ambiguous translated residues. A V3J clonotype was defined by an identical inferred V gene, J gene, and CDR3 amino acid sequence. To compute the percentage overlap between repertoires, the number of shared unique clonotypes was divided by the size of the smaller repertoire. RTK rarefaction, the Chao1 estimator, and Recon v2.1 estimates of unobserved clonotypes were used to assess repertoire richness. Generation probabilities were computed with OLGA for all TCRbeta clonotypes obtained by the gDNA method from a few donors. Imported from immuneACCESS, the table was reduced by TCRdb to in-frame sequences with V and J called. These copies leave out some clones; in studies compared against another copy, an unresolved V gene accounts for under half, and the cause of the remainder is not known. The V and J calls and clone size were taken over from that table, and D and trimming were inferred from the DNA. The sample has a few million clones on record, roughly 92% of them singletons. Clones ranked in the top ten supply under 0.15% of the sample.

The germline V gene provides CDR1 SGHTS and CDR2 YDEGEE. Reading from cysteine to phenylalanine, the CDR3 counts 15 amino acids. Kept here is only the CDR3 DNA, which spans 45 bases and is read in frame from base 1. A distance of 14 bases separates the germline ends of V and J, which lose 3 bases and 2 bases respectively. Sequencing was carried out using naive CD4+ T cells sorted from blood. The sample's cell subset or site label is to be understood as: CD45RA+ positively selected. The rearrangement combines TRBV5-8 with TRBJ1-2; a tentative D match to TRBD1 spans 5 bases. The sequence came from a young man in good health. The nucleotides are TGTGCCAGCAGCTGGGGGGTTAGGGTCAACTATGGCTACACCTTC. This codes for CASSWGVRVNYGYTF.